What follows are 16 T cell receptor beta chains derived from one specimen sequenced in a study of cytomegalovirus exposure and HLA in healthy donors. Primers for the PCR totalled 60 Vbeta and 13 Jbeta. Libraries were prepared by immunoSEQ multiplex PCR; TCRdb keeps only in-frame clonotypes and omits some of them. The table has tens of thousands of clones, roughly 79% seen once. Material for sequencing was PBMCs. These receptor sequences come from a woman in her 30s in good health and CMV-seronegative.

Written as DNA, the CDR3 is TGCGCCAGCAGCCAAGTTTCAGGGGGTCAGCCCCAGCATTTT. Its translation is CASSQVSGGQPQHF. J is TRBJ1-5 and V is TRBV4-3; 7 bases are a match to TRBD1. V lost 1 base, J lost 6 bases, and 3 bases stayed unmatched. The CDR3 length is 14 residues. From germline, CDR1 is LGHNA and CDR2 YSLEER.

This sequence joins TRBV19 and TRBJ1-5; D remains unclear. The V gene lost 5 bases and the J gene lost 7 bases, with 12 bases spanning the gap. The CDR3 covers 13 residues. Germline values: CDR1 LNHDA, CDR2 SQIVND (reference sequence). The CDR3 here is CASSYTREQPQHF. The DNA of the CDR3 is TGTGCCAGTAGTTACACTCGGGAGCAGCCCCAGCATTTT.

The rearrangement links TRBV7-6 to TRBJ1-1, with TRBD1 identical over 8 bases. This CDR3 has 15 residues. V was clipped by 4 bases and J by 2 bases; unmatched bases: 6. CDR1 SGHVS and CDR2 FNYEAQ come from the germline V gene. CDR3 amino acids: CASSSRTGINTEAFF. In DNA, the CDR3 is TGTGCCAGCAGCTCAAGGACAGGGATAAACACTGAAGCTTTCTTT.

The chain carries TRBV13 and TRBJ2-7; 9 bases are shared with TRBD1. The germline V gene encodes CDR1 PRHDT and CDR2 FYEKMQ (reference sequence). The CDR3 is 18 amino acids. Trimming cost V 4 bases and J 3 bases; bases outside gene matches: 16. Here the CDR3 DNA reads TGTGCCAGCAGCTCCCGGGACAGGGTTGGGGGGGCTTACTACGAGCAGTACTTC. This sequence encodes CASSSRDRVGGAYYEQYF.

The genes are TRBV5-1 and TRBJ2-7, with TRBD1 identical over 10 bases. The CDR3 is 15 amino acids. From germline, CDR1 is SGHRS and CDR2 YFSETQ. V trimming: 0 bases; J trimming: 3 bases; junction bases outside the gene matches: 3. CDR3 in DNA: TGCGCCAGCAGCTTGGACCGGACAGGGGGCTACGAGCAGTACTTC. Protein product: CASSLDRTGGYEQYF. Based on the CDR3 plus reference TRBV5-1 and TRBJ2-7, the full variable domain is KAGVTQTPRYLIKTRGQQVTLSCSPISGHRSVSWYQQTPGQGLQFLFEYFSETQRNKGNFPGRFSGRQFSNSRSEMNVSTLELGDSALYLCASSLDRTGGYEQYFGPGTRLTVT.

J is TRBJ2-2 and V is TRBV10-3, with D uncertain. This CDR3 spans 12 amino acids. V dropped 5 bases and J dropped 3 bases, with 4 bases sitting between them. Per germline, CDR1 ENHRY and CDR2 SYGVKD. DNA for the CDR3: TGTGCCATCAGTTCAGACACCGGGGAGCTGTTTTTT. Its protein product is CAISSDTGELFF.

The V and J genes are TRBV5-4 and TRBJ2-2; 9 positions agree with TRBD1. The V and J ends lost 0 bases and 6 bases, in that order; junction bases with no gene match: 3. The germline V gene encodes CDR1 SGHNT and CDR2 YYREEE (reference sequence). This CDR3 region has 15 residues. Here the CDR3 reads CASSLDRGQAGELFF. Here the CDR3 DNA reads TGTGCCAGCAGCTTGGACAGGGGGCAGGCCGGGGAGCTGTTTTTT.

The CDR3 loop reads CASSGGGQPQHF. CDR3 in DNA: TGTGCCAGTAGCGGGGGAGGACAGCCCCAGCATTTT. The V and J genes are TRBV19 and TRBJ1-5, with D perhaps matching TRBD1 (5 bases). Deletions cut 6 bases from V and 7 bases from J, with 10 bases between. The germline CDR1 and CDR2 sequences are LNHDA and SQIVND (reference sequence). The CDR3 length is 12 residues.

The genes are TRBV7-3 and TRBJ2-2, with D perhaps TRBD1 (6 bases). There are 16 residues in the CDR3. Per germline, CDR1 SGHTA and CDR2 FQGTGA. V was clipped by 4 bases and J by 2 bases, with 14 bases between them. CDR3 nucleotide sequence: TGTGCCAGCAGCTGGCCAGAGGGGGTCAACACCGGGGAGCTGTTTTTT. Translated, it gives CASSWPEGVNTGELFF.

The chain is built from TRBV6-6 and TRBJ1-2; D is perhaps TRBD1 (6 bases). CDR1 is MNHNY, CDR2 SVGAGI, per germline (reference sequence). This CDR3 spans 16 amino acids. Deletions cut 2 bases from V and 5 bases from J, with 18 bases between. The CDR3: CASSYSRQVEVYGYTF. The CDR3, as DNA: TGTGCCAGCAGTTACAGTAGACAGGTGGAGGTATATGGCTACACCTTC.

V and J are TRBV29-1 and TRBJ2-3; D is unresolved. Germline CDR1 and CDR2: SQVTM and ANQGSEA. Trimming removed 6 bases from V and 6 bases from J, with 19 bases in between. The CDR3 runs to 14 residues. DNA of the CDR3: TGCAGCGTAGCTGCCGCGTCCATGTGGGATACGCAGTATTTT. The encoded protein is CSVAAASMWDTQYF.

The chain recombines TRBV6-1 with TRBJ1-6; D uncertain. The CDR3 consists of 14 residues. Germline CDR1 reads MNHNS; CDR2 reads SASEGT. V lost 4 bases and J lost 12, with 16 bases in between. CDR3 amino acids: CASSGSKDFVPLHF. Here the CDR3 DNA reads TGTGCCAGCAGTGGAAGCAAAGATTTTGTACCCCTCCACTTT.

This chain joins TRBV18 and TRBJ2-3; 12 nucleotides agree with TRBD2. V shed 6 bases, J shed 3 bases, and the junction held 4 bases outside the gene matches. The CDR3 consists of 15 residues. Looked up from germline, CDR1 is KGHSH and CDR2 is LQKENI. CDR3 residues: CASSLGLAGTDTQYF. Written as DNA, the CDR3 is TGTGCCAGCTCCCTCGGACTAGCGGGGACAGATACGCAGTATTTT.

This rearrangement joins TRBV27 to TRBJ1-6; 10 positions match TRBD1. V shed 6 bases, J shed 13 bases, and the junction held 9 bases outside the gene matches. Germline CDR1 reads MNHEY; CDR2 reads SMNVEV (reference sequence). The CDR3 length is 14 residues. CDR3 DNA sequence: TGTGCCAGCAGGCCGGGACAGGGGAGTGTTCCCCTCCACTTT. It is translated as CASRPGQGSVPLHF.

This clone was detected only a few times. V gene TRBV13 combines with J gene TRBJ2-3, with 9 bases lining up with TRBD2. The CDR3 runs 15 residues. V was clipped by 5 bases and J by 3 bases; unmatched bases: 6. Germline CDR1 is PRHDT and CDR2 is FYEKMQ (reference sequence). The CDR3 DNA reads TGTGCCAGCAGCCGTAGCGGGAGTGTAACAGATACGCAGTATTTT. Amino acid sequence: CASSRSGSVTDTQYF. Using reference TRBV13 and TRBJ2-3 for the parts outside the CDR3, the full variable domain is AAGVIQSPRHLIKEKRETATLKCYPIPRHDTVYWYQQGPGQDPQFLISFYEKMQSDKGSIPDRFSAQQFSDYHSELNMSSLELGDSALYFCASSRSGSVTDTQYFGPGTRLTVL.

CDR3 DNA sequence: TGTGCCAGCAGCTCCTCGGGGTTCACAGATACGCAGTATTTT. It encodes CASSSSGFTDTQYF. The J gene is TRBJ2-3, the V gene TRBV7-9; D is perhaps TRBD2 (5 bases). The CDR3 spans 14 residues. Trimming removed 4 bases at V and 2 bases at J, with 10 bases between. Per germline, CDR1 SEHNR and CDR2 FQNEAQ (reference sequence).